This TCR beta chain was profiled in a study of T cell responses to AZD1222 COVID-19 vaccine. General study points: Among the donors, most were white British and more were female, and clonal diversity was possibly underestimated. The study identified only a handful of AZD1222 recipients as seropositive at baseline. Elevations in Spike-specific TCR breadth and depth followed administration of two AZD1222 doses. Distributed over spike, vaccine-associated CD4 TCRs predominated at 160-218 and 743-854.

Measured with immunoSEQ multiplex PCR; TCRdb has only the in-frame clones, and not every one. This sample has 95,000 to 150,000 clones, with roughly nine tenths found just once. Comment on this clone: The target antigen is unknown.

Per germline, CDR1 LGHNT and CDR2 FRNRAP. Trimming shortened V by 7 bases and J by 4 bases, and 22 bases separated the two germline ends. CDR3 length: 17 amino acids. The clonotype was recovered from an adult in good health. The sample here was peripheral blood, taken on day 0 of AZD1222 vaccination. The chain employs TRBV12-5 and TRBJ2-2; tentatively, D is TRBD2 (6 bases). The CDR3 region is CASAPPDAQGGTGELFF. The CDR3 nucleotides are TGTGCTAGTGCCCCTCCCGACGCGCAGGGAGGCACCGGGGAGCTGTTTTTT.